This entry lists 2 T cell receptor beta chains sequenced from one sample in a study of blood T cells in healthy people across ages. Primers used in a second PCR of roughly 7 to 12 cycles were a sample-barcoded 5' primer and a J-beta primer mix. TCRdb reprocessed the 5' RACE reads via MiXCR and lists one record per CDR3 protein. Of roughly 700,000 distinct CDR3 sequences listed, 49% were seen once; the top ten hold around a third. Sequenced sample: blood. Receptor source: a woman aged 55-70 years in good health.

The chain recombines TRBV9 with TRBJ2-7, with TRBD1 as a possible D gene (6 bases). Trimming took 0 bases from V and 2 from J, leaving 12 bases between them. This CDR3 has 15 amino acids. CDR1 and CDR2 (germline): SGDLS, YYNGEE. The CDR3 loop is CASSVDLGAPYEQYF. CDR3 DNA: TGTGCCAGCAGCGTAGACCTGGGGGCGCCCTACGAGCAGTACTTC.

This clonotype was recorded a few times. The chain carries TRBV10-3 and TRBJ2-5; perhaps TRBD1 as D (6 bases). This CDR3 contains 13 residues. Germline V lookup: CDR1 ENHRY, CDR2 SYGVKD. V was trimmed by 8 bases and J by 2 bases, leaving 12 bases between them. The CDR3 loop reads CAIGQTKQETQYF. Here the CDR3 DNA reads TGTGCCATCGGACAGACGAAGCAAGAGACCCAGTACTTC.